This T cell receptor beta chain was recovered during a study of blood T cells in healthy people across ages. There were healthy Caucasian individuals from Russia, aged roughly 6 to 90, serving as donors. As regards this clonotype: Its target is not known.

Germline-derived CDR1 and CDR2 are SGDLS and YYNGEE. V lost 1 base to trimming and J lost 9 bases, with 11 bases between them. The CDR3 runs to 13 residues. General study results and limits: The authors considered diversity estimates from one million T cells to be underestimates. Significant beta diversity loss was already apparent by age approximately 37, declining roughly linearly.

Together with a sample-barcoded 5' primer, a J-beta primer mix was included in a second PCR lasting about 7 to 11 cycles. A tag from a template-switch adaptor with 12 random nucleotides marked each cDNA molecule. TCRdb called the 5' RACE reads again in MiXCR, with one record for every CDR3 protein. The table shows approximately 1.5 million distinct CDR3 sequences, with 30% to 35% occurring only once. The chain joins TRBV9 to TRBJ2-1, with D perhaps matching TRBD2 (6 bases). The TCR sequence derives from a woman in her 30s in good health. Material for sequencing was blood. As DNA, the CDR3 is TGTGCCAGCAGCGTACCTAGCGCGGCTGAGCAGTTCTTC. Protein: CASSVPSAAEQFF.